Below, 21 T cell receptor beta chains from the same sample are listed, as sequenced in a study of blood T cell repertoires in COVID-19. The protocol was immunoSEQ multiplex PCR, while the TCRdb copy is restricted to in-frame clones and leaves out a portion. The sample lists some 14,000 clones; approximately 84% were seen once. The sequencing input was peripheral blood. These receptors were obtained from a human donor in a cohort sampled during active COVID-19.

The V call is TRBV27, the J call TRBJ1-1; D not resolved. The ends were cut back, 3 bases at V and 14 bases at J, with 13 bases in the middle. CDR1 is MNHEY and CDR2 is SMNVEV in the germline V gene (reference sequence). This CDR3 is built from 11 residues. CDR3 coding DNA: TGTGCCAGCAGTTTCGCAGGTGATGCCTTCTTT. Amino acids: CASSFAGDAFF.

This chain uses TRBV24-1 with TRBJ2-7; possible D gene TRBD1, 8 bases. CDR3 length equals 13 residues. The germline CDR1 and CDR2 sequences are KGHDR and SFDVKD. Trimming removed 2 bases at V and 9 bases at J, with 13 bases between. The CDR3: CATSDYRGRVQYF. CDR3 bases: TGTGCCACCAGTGATTACAGGGGGAGGGTGCAGTACTTC.

DNA for the CDR3: TGTGCCAGCAGTGCACAGTCGAACACTGAAGCTTTCTTT. Its translation: CASSAQSNTEAFF. The genes are TRBV6-4 and TRBJ1-1; D is uncertain. V lost 4 bases to trimming and J lost 1 base, with 7 bases between them. The CDR3 is made up of 13 amino acids. Germline loops: CDR1 MRHNA, CDR2 SNTAGT.

This clone was counted only a few times. V usage is TRBV10-3 and J usage is TRBJ1-6; TRBD1 is a possible D gene (5 bases). Trimming removed 8 bases at V and 10 bases at J, with 15 bases between. Germline CDR1 is ENHRY and CDR2 is SYGVKD. The CDR3 has 13 residues. In nucleotides, the CDR3 is TGTGCCATCTGGGAGGGGTCGGGCTCACCCCTCCACTTT. Protein: CAIWEGSGSPLHF.

This chain joins TRBV14 and TRBJ1-1; tentatively, D is TRBD1 (5 bases). Trimming shortened V by 1 base and J by 6 bases, and 15 bases separated the two germline ends. The germline CDR1 and CDR2 sequences are SGHDN and FVKESK. The CDR3 contains 15 residues. CDR3 in amino acids: CASSQVLGAGAEAFF. The CDR3 region has the DNA TGTGCCAGCAGCCAAGTTCTAGGGGCTGGGGCTGAAGCTTTCTTT.

The chain uses TRBV5-1 and TRBJ2-3; 10 bases map to TRBD2. The germline CDR1 and CDR2 sequences are SGHRS and YFSETQ. The CDR3 totals 17 residues. With V trimmed by 5 bases and J by 0 bases, 9 bases remained unmatched. The chain's CDR3 is CASSLGFSGRSTDTQYF. The CDR3 DNA is TGCGCCAGCAGTTTAGGGTTTAGCGGGAGGAGCACAGATACGCAGTATTTT.

The V call is TRBV2, the J call TRBJ2-6; 7 bases fit TRBD1. The germline gives CDR1 SNHLY, CDR2 FYNNEI. J was trimmed by 0 bases and V by 10 bases; bases with no gene match: 6. This CDR3 has 15 residues. CDR3 protein: CAIRDSPSGANVLTF. CDR3 bases: TGTGCCATAAGGGACAGTCCCTCTGGGGCCAACGTCCTGACTTTC.

The chain recombines TRBV6-2 or TRBV6-3 with TRBJ2-2; TRBD1 is a possible D gene (6 bases). The CDR3 has 16 residues. The V end lost 6 bases, the J end lost 7 bases, and 21 bases lay between the germline ends. Looked up from germline, CDR1 is MNHEY and CDR2 is SVGEGT. The CDR3 DNA reads TGTGCCAGCAGCTCAACCTGGGGGCGGCAGAACGGGGAGCTGTTTTTT. This sequence encodes CASSSTWGRQNGELFF.

The gene calls are TRBV7-2 and TRBJ1-6; possible D gene TRBD1, 6 bases. This CDR3 has 15 residues. CDR1 is SGHTA, CDR2 FQGNSA, per germline. Trimming took off 4 bases at V and 9 bases at J, with 16 bases between the two ends. DNA for the CDR3: TGTGCCAGCAGCTCAGTGGGGGGAGGGGGTTCACCCCTCCACTTT. This translates into CASSSVGGGGSPLHF. Supplemented by reference TRBV7-2 and TRBJ1-6, the full variable domain reads GAGVSQSPSNKVTEKGKDVELRCDPISGHTALYWYRQSLGQGLEFLIYFQGNSAPDKSGLPSDRFSAERTGGSVSTLTIQRTQQEDSAVYLCASSSVGGGGSPLHFGNGTRLTVT.

The chain is built from TRBV6-2 or TRBV6-3 and TRBJ2-3, with TRBD2 identical over 8 bases. The CDR3 consists of 17 residues. Germline values: CDR1 MNHEY, CDR2 SVGEGT. V gave up 2 bases and J gave up 0 bases; unmatched junction bases: 7. The CDR3 spells CASSYSFQRGSTDTQYF. The CDR3 nucleotides are TGTGCCAGCAGTTACAGCTTCCAGCGGGGGAGCACAGATACGCAGTATTTT.

The chain combines TRBV28 with TRBJ2-6, with D possibly matching TRBD2 (5 bases). Germline CDR1 and CDR2: MDHEN and SYDVKM. The V end was cut by 4 bases, the J end by 0 bases, with 10 bases between. This CDR3 contains 16 residues. The CDR3 reads CASSSGLFSGANVLTF. CDR3 in DNA: TGTGCCAGCAGTTCCGGACTGTTCTCTGGGGCCAACGTCCTGACTTTC.

J is TRBJ1-1 and V is TRBV5-1, with D possibly matching TRBD1 (5 bases). Germline V gene sequence: CDR1 SGHRS, CDR2 YFSETQ. This CDR3 spans 15 amino acids. Deletions cut 0 bases from V and 6 bases from J, with 15 bases between. This chain's CDR3 is CASSLASGVWAEAFF. In DNA form, the CDR3 reads TGCGCCAGCAGCTTGGCCTCGGGGGTGTGGGCTGAAGCTTTCTTT. Based on the CDR3 plus reference TRBV5-1 and TRBJ1-1, the full variable domain is KAGVTQTPRYLIKTRGQQVTLSCSPISGHRSVSWYQQTPGQGLQFLFEYFSETQRNKGNFPGRFSGRQFSNSRSEMNVSTLELGDSALYLCASSLASGVWAEAFFGQGTRLTVV.

The genes are TRBV11-3 and TRBJ2-7; 7 nucleotides line up with TRBD1. This CDR3 comprises 13 residues. Trimming removed 5 bases from V and 3 bases from J; junction bases left unmatched: 4. CDR1 and CDR2 (germline): SGHNT, YENEEA. CDR3 nucleotide sequence: TGTGCCAGCAGCGCAGGGGACAGCTACGAGCAGTACTTC. This translates into CASSAGDSYEQYF.

The CDR3 spells CASSQHEKSPLHF. The CDR3 nucleotides are TGTGCCAGCAGCCAACACGAGAAATCACCCCTCCACTTT. This chain links TRBV3-1 (or the pseudogene TRBV3-2) with TRBJ1-6; D is undetermined. Germline V gene sequence: CDR1 LGHDT, CDR2 YNNKEL (reference sequence). The CDR3 is 13 amino acids. V lost 2 bases to trimming and J lost 10 bases, with 9 bases between them.

This rearrangement joins TRBV24-1 to TRBJ2-7; 9 bases fit TRBD1. The germline V gene encodes CDR1 KGHDR and CDR2 SFDVKD. This CDR3 has 16 residues. V gave up 3 bases and J gave up 2 bases; unmatched junction bases: 7. The CDR3 coding sequence is TGTGCCACCAGTGATACCGGGACAGGGCCCCCCTACGAGCAGTACTTC. Its protein is CATSDTGTGPPYEQYF.

The V and J genes are TRBV29-1 and TRBJ2-5, with a possible D match to TRBD2 (5 bases). The CDR3 covers 17 residues. Germline V gene lookup returns CDR1 SQVTM and CDR2 ANQGSEA. The ends were cut back, 1 base at V and 1 base at J, with 19 bases in the middle. CDR3 DNA: TGCAGCGTTGAAGTGGAGGTTGCCGGGAACTCCCAAGAGACCCAGTACTTC. As protein: CSVEVEVAGNSQETQYF.

V usage is TRBV7-8 and J usage is TRBJ2-3; D call uncertain. V was clipped by 0 bases and J by 2 bases, with 3 bases between them. CDR1 is SGHVS and CDR2 is FQNEAQ in the germline V gene. This CDR3 is 13 amino acids long. The CDR3 DNA sequence: TGTGCCAGCAGCTTAGCCCTCACAGATACGCAGTATTTT. Amino acids: CASSLALTDTQYF.

The CDR3 DNA reads TGTGCCAGCAGCCAAGGAGCGGGGGGACCCAAGAACCCAGATACGCAGTATTTT. It specifies CASSQGAGGPKNPDTQYF. This chain uses TRBV14 with TRBJ2-3; 9 nucleotides agree with TRBD2. The CDR3 is 18 residues long. The V segment lost 1 base and the J segment 4 bases; nucleotides outside the gene matches: 12. Looked up from germline, CDR1 is SGHDN and CDR2 is FVKESK.

This clone was seen a handful of times. CDR3 protein: CASRLASYEQYF. The CDR3 DNA is TGTGCCAGTCGACTAGCGAGCTACGAGCAGTACTTC. The rearrangement uses TRBV12-3 or TRBV12-4 and TRBJ2-7, with 8 nucleotides matching TRBD2. V gave up 9 bases and J gave up 3 bases; unmatched junction bases: 4. The CDR3 sequence is 12 residues long.

The chain joins TRBV5-1 to TRBJ1-4; TRBD1 might be the D (6 bases). Trimming took 3 bases from V and 6 from J, leaving 12 bases between them. CDR3 length equals 14 residues. Germline CDR1 is SGHRS and CDR2 is YFSETQ. CDR3 amino acids: CASSSTGKDEKLFF. Written as DNA, the CDR3 is TGCGCCAGCAGCTCGACAGGAAAGGATGAAAAACTGTTTTTT.

The chain uses TRBV5-6 and TRBJ2-7, with 7 bases fitting TRBD2. Germline V lookup: CDR1 SGHDT, CDR2 YYEEEE. The CDR3 contains 16 residues. The J segment lost 0 bases and the V segment lost 0 bases, leaving 6 bases of the junction unmatched. DNA for the CDR3: TGTGCCAGCAGCTTGGGGGCGGGAGTCCTCTCCTACGAGCAGTACTTC. Residues: CASSLGAGVLSYEQYF.